This passage covers 25 T cell receptor beta chains from one sample sequenced in a study of intratumoral heterogeneity in liver cancer. The hepatocellular carcinoma nodule was sampled at distinct, geographically separated regions. Some clones are missing from TCRdb's copy, which holds only in-frame ones; the method was immunoSEQ multiplex PCR. The table lists around 2,500 clones, roughly two thirds of them singletons. Sequenced material: tumor tissue, taken before any cancer treatment. The receptors were sampled from a woman aged 70-85 years with hepatocellular carcinoma.

The chain links TRBV19 to TRBJ1-2; 7 bases line up with TRBD1. The CDR3 has 16 residues. The V and J ends lost 7 bases and 0 bases, in that order; junction bases with no gene match: 11. In germline, CDR1 is LNHDA, CDR2 SQIVND (reference sequence). DNA of the CDR3: TGTGCCAGTACCCCGGACAGGCACTCTCCTAACTATGGCTACACCTTC. Amino acid sequence: CASTPDRHSPNYGYTF.

V and J are TRBV6-6 and TRBJ1-5; 9 bases agree with TRBD1. V shed 5 bases, J shed 4 bases, and the junction held 6 bases outside the gene matches. From germline, CDR1 is MNHNY and CDR2 SVGAGI (reference sequence). The CDR3 has 15 residues. The CDR3 here is CASSQMGTGNQPQHF. The CDR3 DNA reads as TGTGCCAGCAGTCAGATGGGGACAGGGAATCAGCCCCAGCATTTT.

The chain is built from TRBV24-1 and TRBJ2-7; 11 bases align to TRBD2. CDR1 KGHDR and CDR2 SFDVKD come from the germline V gene. Losses at the gene ends were 3 bases for V and 8 bases for J; bases not matched to a gene: 5. CDR3 length: 14 amino acids. The CDR3 sequence: CATSDLAGGRKQYF. The CDR3 nucleotides are TGTGCCACCAGTGATCTAGCGGGAGGTCGTAAGCAGTACTTC.

The genes are TRBV18 and TRBJ2-7; D remains ambiguous. Germline assignment: CDR1 KGHSH and CDR2 LQKENI. The CDR3 is 14 amino acids. The germline V and J ends were trimmed by 6 bases and 2 bases, with 14 bases remaining between them. The CDR3 region is CASSHGGAAYEQYF. In DNA, the CDR3 is TGTGCCAGCTCGCATGGCGGTGCGGCCTACGAGCAGTACTTC.

The chain links TRBV7-2 to TRBJ2-2, with D hard to call. CDR3 length equals 14 residues. The V gene lost 3 bases and the J gene lost 4 bases, with 9 bases spanning the gap. The germline V gene encodes CDR1 SGHTA and CDR2 FQGNSA. In DNA form, the CDR3 reads TGTGCCAGCAGCTTTAGGGTAGGCACCGGGGAGCTGTTTTTT. It specifies CASSFRVGTGELFF.

In its sample, this clone ranks as medium-sized. The rearrangement links TRBV28 to TRBJ1-2; 8 bases align to TRBD1. Germline assignment: CDR1 MDHEN and CDR2 SYDVKM. Losses at the gene ends were 8 bases for V and 4 bases for J; bases not matched to a gene: 6. The CDR3 extends over 13 amino acids. CDR3 in DNA: TGTGCCAGCGGACAGGGCCGCCTCTATGGCTACACCTTC. Amino acid sequence: CASGQGRLYGYTF.

Within the sample, this clone is medium-sized. The chain uses TRBV5-6 and TRBJ2-1; 10 nucleotides line up with TRBD1. The germline gives CDR1 SGHDT, CDR2 YYEEEE. The CDR3 has 16 amino acids. V dropped 3 bases and J dropped 10; count of bases not matched to a gene: 13. Here the CDR3 DNA reads TGTGCCAGCAGCTCGACAGGGGGCGATTTGGGGTGGGAGCAGTTCTTC. Translating it yields CASSSTGGDLGWEQFF.

This clone was found once. This chain connects TRBV19 to TRBJ2-5; TRBD2 aligns across 11 bases. The CDR3 sequence is 14 residues long. Looked up from germline, CDR1 is LNHDA and CDR2 is SQIVND (reference sequence). Germline trimming cut 5 bases from V and 5 bases from J; bases unmatched to any gene: 4. The CDR3: CASSHLAGGETQYF. CDR3 coding DNA: TGTGCCAGTAGTCACTTAGCGGGAGGGGAGACCCAGTACTTC. Filled out from reference TRBV19 and TRBJ2-5, the complete variable domain reads DGGITQSPKYLFRKEGQNVTLSCEQNLNHDAMYWYRQDPGQGLRLIYYSQIVNDFQKGDIAEGYSVSREKKESFPLTVTSAQKNPTAFYLCASSHLAGGETQYFGPGTRLLVL.

The rearrangement joins TRBV4-2 to TRBJ2-2; D may be TRBD2 (7 bases). Trimming pared 5 bases from V and 4 bases from J, leaving 14 bases between. CDR1 is LGHNA, CDR2 YNFKEQ, per germline. The length of the CDR3 is 15 residues. This CDR3 reads CASSRGAGATGELFF. The CDR3 DNA is TGTGCCAGCAGCAGGGGCGCGGGGGCCACCGGGGAGCTGTTTTTT.

A few counts support this clone. The J gene is TRBJ2-7, the V gene TRBV20-1; the D gene is possibly TRBD2 (6 bases). Germline CDR1 DFQATT, CDR2 SNEGSKA (reference sequence). V was trimmed by 5 bases and J by 5 bases, leaving 10 bases between them. The CDR3 consists of 11 residues. The CDR3 loop is CSASTSDEQYF. As DNA, the CDR3 is TGCAGTGCTTCGACTAGTGACGAGCAGTACTTC.

This chain links TRBV28 with TRBJ2-2; 7 bases fit TRBD1. From germline, CDR1 is MDHEN and CDR2 SYDVKM. V lost 2 bases, J lost 6 bases, and 9 bases stayed unmatched. This CDR3 is built from 16 residues. This CDR3 is CASSLTGVVLAGELFF. CDR3 bases: TGTGCCAGCAGTTTAACAGGGGTAGTTTTGGCCGGGGAGCTGTTTTTT.

In its sample, this clone was seen a few times. V usage is TRBV5-1 and J usage is TRBJ2-6; 10 nucleotides align to TRBD2. The CDR3 totals 18 residues. Germline loops: CDR1 SGHRS, CDR2 YFSETQ. V gave up 3 bases and J gave up 0 bases; unmatched junction bases: 6. The CDR3, as DNA: TGCGCCAGCAGCTCAAGGACTAGCGGAAGCTCTGGGGCCAACGTCCTGACTTTC. Translating gives CASSSRTSGSSGANVLTF.

This clone was seen a single time. The chain carries TRBV5-1 and TRBJ2-2, with 7 bases aligning to TRBD1. The CDR3 extends over 14 amino acids. Trimming removed 4 bases from V and 5 bases from J; junction bases left unmatched: 5. Germline CDR1 SGHRS, CDR2 YFSETQ. DNA of the CDR3: TGCGCCAGCAGCCAGTTCAGGGGGACCGGGGAGCTGTTTTTT. This translates into CASSQFRGTGELFF.

J is TRBJ2-2 and V is TRBV7-8; 7 nucleotides line up with TRBD2. The CDR3 has 15 residues. Germline V gene sequence: CDR1 SGHVS, CDR2 FQNEAQ. Trimming cost V 0 bases and J 6 bases; bases outside gene matches: 4. As DNA, the CDR3 is TGTGCCAGCAGCTTAGCTGCGGGAGTATCCGGGGAGCTGTTTTTT. Its protein product is CASSLAAGVSGELFF.

J is TRBJ2-7 and V is TRBV6-5; 9 positions match TRBD1. Germline CDR1 reads MNHEY; CDR2 reads SVGAGI. V dropped 4 bases and J dropped 3; count of bases not matched to a gene: 7. There are 15 residues in the CDR3. In nucleotides, the CDR3 is TGTGCCAGCAGTTCGACAGGGGGAGGTGTCTACGAGCAGTACTTC. Translated, it gives CASSSTGGGVYEQYF.

V and J are TRBV10-3 and TRBJ1-6, with D perhaps matching TRBD1 (5 bases). Trimming shortened V by 3 bases and J by 10 bases, and 10 bases separated the two germline ends. The CDR3 length is 13 residues. Germline V gene lookup returns CDR1 ENHRY and CDR2 SYGVKD. The CDR3 bases are TGTGCCATCAGTGATCAGGGTAACTCACCCCTCCACTTT. Its translation is CAISDQGNSPLHF.

The chain carries TRBV6-5 and TRBJ1-1, with 10 bases identical to TRBD1. CDR3 length: 13 amino acids. Germline V CDR1 and CDR2: MNHEY, SVGAGI. With 10 bases clipped from V and 1 base from J, the junction kept 3 bases outside the gene matches. DNA for the CDR3: TGTGCCAACCGGGACAGGGGGAACACTGAAGCTTTCTTT. Its protein is CANRDRGNTEAFF.

V usage is TRBV29-1 and J usage is TRBJ2-7, with TRBD2 identical over 7 bases. This CDR3 comprises 12 residues. CDR1 and CDR2 from the germline V gene are SQVTM and ANQGSEA. Trimming cost V 4 bases and J 9 bases; bases outside gene matches: 9. In nucleotides, the CDR3 is TGCAGCGTTGTGGGTAGGTCGGGAGGGCAGTACTTC. Translated, it gives CSVVGRSGGQYF.

The chain links TRBV29-1 to TRBJ2-7; D possibly corresponds to TRBD2 (5 bases). This CDR3 spans 13 amino acids. Germline lookup yields CDR1 SQVTM and CDR2 ANQGSEA. Trimming shortened V by 4 bases and J by 0 bases, and 10 bases separated the two germline ends. CDR3 coding DNA: TGCAGCGTTGCTACGGGAAACTCCTACGAGCAGTACTTC. This gives the protein CSVATGNSYEQYF.

The gene calls are TRBV5-5 and TRBJ1-6; tentatively, D is TRBD1 (5 bases). This CDR3 spans 15 amino acids. CDR1 is SGHKS and CDR2 is YYEKEE in the germline V gene (reference sequence). V was clipped by 4 bases and J by 6 bases, with 14 bases between them. This CDR3 is CASSNPGLFNSPLHF. DNA of the CDR3: TGTGCCAGCAGCAATCCGGGACTGTTTAATTCACCCCTCCACTTT.

The chain carries TRBV18 and TRBJ1-2; D possibly corresponds to TRBD1 (5 bases). Germline values: CDR1 KGHSH, CDR2 LQKENI. Trimming left V 2 bases short and J 4 bases short, with 8 bases between. The CDR3 is 13 amino acids. The CDR3 is CASSPDSPYGYTF. The CDR3 DNA reads as TGTGCCAGCTCACCAGACAGTCCCTATGGCTACACCTTC.

The chain employs TRBV5-1 and TRBJ1-2; D unclear. The length of the CDR3 is 15 residues. Trimming removed 0 bases from V and 3 bases from J, with 12 bases in between. Germline CDR1 is SGHRS and CDR2 is YFSETQ. CDR3 nucleotide sequence: TGCGCCAGCAGCTTGGTCCCGGGGATATACTATGGCTACACCTTC. It translates to CASSLVPGIYYGYTF.

This chain connects TRBV15 to TRBJ2-1; TRBD2 is a possible D gene (6 bases). The CDR3 runs to 13 residues. Germline-derived CDR1 and CDR2 are LNHNV and YYDKDF (reference sequence). V lost 0 bases and J 10 bases, leaving 10 bases between the germline ends. CDR3 amino acids: CATSRDMAGEQFF. CDR3 sequence (DNA): TGTGCCACCAGCAGAGATATGGCGGGAGAGCAGTTCTTC.

This chain uses TRBV6-5 with TRBJ1-6; unclear D gene. Germline CDR1 and CDR2: MNHEY and SVGAGI. This CDR3 has 12 amino acids. The V gene lost 4 bases and the J gene lost 8 bases, with 6 bases spanning the gap. CDR3 region: CASSLVDSPLHF. The CDR3 coding sequence is TGTGCCAGCAGTTTAGTGGATTCACCCCTCCACTTT.

This chain uses TRBV5-6 with TRBJ1-3; D possibly corresponds to TRBD1 (5 bases). V dropped 3 bases and J dropped 2 bases, with 12 bases sitting between them. CDR1 and CDR2 (germline): SGHDT, YYEEEE. There are 15 residues in the CDR3. The CDR3 loop is CASSSGLFAGNTIYF. DNA for the CDR3: TGTGCCAGCAGCTCGGGACTCTTTGCTGGAAACACCATATATTTT.